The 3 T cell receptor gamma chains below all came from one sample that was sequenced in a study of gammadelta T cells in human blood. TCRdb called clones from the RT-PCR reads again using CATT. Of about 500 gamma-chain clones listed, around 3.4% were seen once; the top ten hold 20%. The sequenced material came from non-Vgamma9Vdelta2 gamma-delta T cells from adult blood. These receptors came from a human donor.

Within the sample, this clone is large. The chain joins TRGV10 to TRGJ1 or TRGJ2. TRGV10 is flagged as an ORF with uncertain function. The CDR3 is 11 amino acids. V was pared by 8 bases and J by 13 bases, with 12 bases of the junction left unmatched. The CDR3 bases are TGTGCTGCGTGGGACTTCAAAACTAAACTCTTT. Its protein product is CAAWDFKTKLF.

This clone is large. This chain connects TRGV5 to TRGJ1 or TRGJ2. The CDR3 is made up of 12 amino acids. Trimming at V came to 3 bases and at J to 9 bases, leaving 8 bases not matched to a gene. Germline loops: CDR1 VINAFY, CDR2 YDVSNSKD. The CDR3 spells CATWDDWSKKLF. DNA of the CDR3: TGTGCCACCTGGGACGACTGGTCTAAGAAACTCTTT.

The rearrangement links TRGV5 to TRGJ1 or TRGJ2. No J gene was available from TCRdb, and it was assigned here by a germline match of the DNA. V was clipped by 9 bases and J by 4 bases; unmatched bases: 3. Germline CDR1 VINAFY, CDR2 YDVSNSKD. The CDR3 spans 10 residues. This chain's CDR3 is CATRYYKKLF. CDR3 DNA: TGTGCCACCCGCTATTATAAGAAACTCTTT.